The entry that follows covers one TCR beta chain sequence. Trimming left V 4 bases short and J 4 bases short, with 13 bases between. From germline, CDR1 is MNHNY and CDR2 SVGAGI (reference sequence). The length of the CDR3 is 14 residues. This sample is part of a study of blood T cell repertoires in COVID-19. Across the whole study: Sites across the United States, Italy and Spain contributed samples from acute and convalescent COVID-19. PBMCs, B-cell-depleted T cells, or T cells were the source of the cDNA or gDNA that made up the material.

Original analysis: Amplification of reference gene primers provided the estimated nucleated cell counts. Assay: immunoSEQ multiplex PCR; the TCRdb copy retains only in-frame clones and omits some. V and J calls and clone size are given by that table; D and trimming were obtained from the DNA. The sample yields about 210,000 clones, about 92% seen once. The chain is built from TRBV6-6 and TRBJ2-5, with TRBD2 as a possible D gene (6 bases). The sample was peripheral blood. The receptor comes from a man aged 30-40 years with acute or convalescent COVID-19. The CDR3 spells CASSSPSGVETQYF. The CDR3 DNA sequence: TGTGCCAGCAGTTCCCCTTCGGGGGTAGAGACCCAGTACTTC.